In this sample, the clone carrying this TCR beta chain turned up many times. This sample was included in a study of Graves' ophthalmopathy and Graves' hyperthyroidism. Looking at the study overall: Upon initial diagnosis and before any treatment, peripheral blood was collected.

From fresh peripheral blood, 8.5 to 10 ml in volume, the PBMCs were obtained. Trimming took 7 bases from V and 3 from J; bases not matched to a gene: 6. Per germline, CDR1 MNHEY and CDR2 SVGEGT. The CDR3 extends over 14 amino acids. Amplification of the TCR beta CDR3 regions used RNA transcripts (as template). RT-PCR was first run with HTBI primers, then multiplex PCR in a second round. TCRdb reprocessed the multiplex PCR reads with MiXCR, giving one entry per CDR3 protein. The sample gives 300,000 to 400,000 distinct CDR3 sequences, 17% of which show up once; 9% to 15% is in the top ten. The specimen sequenced was peripheral blood. V and J are TRBV6-2 or TRBV6-3 and TRBJ1-5, with 7 bases lining up with TRBD1. The clonotype comes from an adult man with Graves' ophthalmopathy. CDR3 in amino acids: CASTVGQFNQPQHF. DNA of the CDR3: TGTGCCAGCACCGTGGGACAGTTCAATCAGCCCCAGCATTTT.